The source of this T cell receptor beta chain is a study of blood T cells in healthy people across ages (dated by TCRdb to between 2014 and 2017). Regarding the study in general: In model experiments, template switching captured about one uniquely barcoded TCR beta cDNA molecule for every two T cells. Using the same blood draw, the study looked at two additional independent replicas of 1 million unique cDNA reads for two donors, one aged 18 to 30 and the other aged 80 or older. To avoid experimental bias, donors of different ages were spread randomly across the sequencing lanes. The study measured age-related changes in TCR beta repertoire diversity using deep sequencing normalized with unique cDNA molecular identifiers. The donors were divided into four age groups: young (average approximately 17 years), middle-aged (almost 40), aged (approximately 62) and long-lived (roughly 82).

Reading the germline V gene gives CDR1 MGHRA and CDR2 YSYEKL. V is cut back by 3 bases and J by 3 bases, with 16 bases in the junction unmatched. Taken from cysteine to phenylalanine, the CDR3 has 18 residues. Of the read, only the CDR3 DNA is kept; its 54 bases are in frame from base 1. The library relied on 5' RACE. Data came from an Illumina HiSeq 2500. A second roughly 6 to 12 cycle PCR used a sample-barcoded 5' primer and a J-beta primer mix. A unique molecular identifier was introduced onto each TCR beta cDNA molecule by a template-switch 5' adaptor carrying 12 random nucleotides. Each sample yielded at least 2.5 million CDR3-containing paired-end reads. All of the RNA was converted into first-strand cDNA using the Mint cDNA synthesis kit, with a TRBC-specific oligonucleotide serving as the primer. After uracil-DNA glycosylase treatment, a first 18-cycle PCR used universal primers M1SS and BC2_uni_R on all cDNA. The paper's processing steps were these. Each sample was normalized by randomly selecting 1 million high-quality reads, each carrying a distinct molecular identifier. Reads sharing molecular identifiers were discarded rather than binned into consensus sequences. MiTCR, set to a Q25 quality threshold and the strictest error-elimination algorithm, was used for CDR3 identification, clonotype clustering and error correction. A nonparametric unseen species model with Euler transformation was used to estimate lower-bound total TCR beta diversity. TCRdb redid the processing of the public reads, applying fastp at Q25 and MiXCR, and retained in-frame beta chains. Under each unique CDR3 protein, matching rows form one entry showing the most common genes and DNA. The V and J calls, along with clone size, are taken from TCRdb and not from the paper's own processing. The sample table shows fewer than 900,000 distinct CDR3 sequences, and about 36% are seen once. The ten largest clones capture approximately 12% of the sample.

Overall results and qualifications from the work: Because profiling used bulk unsorted PBMCs, naive and antigen-experienced compartments could not be compared conclusively. Donor CMV infection status was unknown, potentially confounding age-related changes in expanded clonotypes. Observed TCR beta diversity per million T cells fell roughly linearly with age, and a significant reduction was already apparent by age around 44. There was a strong correlation between observed TCR beta diversity and the percentage of naive T cells measured by flow cytometry. Estimates of total diversity based on one million sequenced T cells were regarded as lower bounds and as underestimates. Compared with the aged group, more naive CD4+ T cells, fewer expanded clones and increased TCR diversity were shown by the long-lived group, suggesting age selection.

The sample holds a few counts of this clonotype. Its target antigen remains unknown. No base-level quality is on record; no much larger clone is a single base apart. Donors were 39 systemically healthy Caucasian individuals from Russia aged roughly 6 to 100 years. Each donor gave ten milliliters of peripheral blood, collected into EDTA-treated Vacutainer tubes. Ficoll-Paque density-gradient centrifugation was used to isolate PBMCs, with at least 6.5 million obtained per sample. Trizol reagent was used to extract total RNA from the PBMCs, yielding at least 6 micrograms per sample. For every donor, flow cytometry on a PBMC aliquot measured the percentage of naive CD45RAhigh/CD27high T cells.

Recombination joined TRBV4-1 with TRBJ2-7, with 8 middle bases fitting TRBD1. The sequenced material came from blood. The sequence was obtained from a man between 18 and 35 years old in good health. The CDR3 in this case is CASSHHPDRAAWYYEQYF. The DNA sequence reads TGCGCCAGCAGCCACCACCCGGACAGGGCCGCTTGGTACTACGAGCAGTACTTC.